This is a list of T cell receptor beta chains from one sample in a study of shared clonotypes between healthy human individuals. Data came from immunoSEQ multiplex PCR; TCRdb stores just in-frame clones and leaves some out. The table records 2,500,000 or so clones, over 85% of them present only once. Sequencing was done on a sample of naive CD4+ T cells sorted from blood. These receptors came from a man in his late teens or twenties in good health. CDR3s include the opening cysteine and the closing phenylalanine or tryptophan. The D gene is left open where the match is weak. Size is omitted from some rows. Given values are once, few, many or a class for expanded clones.

D: TRBD2
size: NA
J: TRBJ2-3
V: TRBV30
CDR3: CAWSISRTSGGTKKTDTQYF
DNA: TGTGCCTGGAGTATATCGAGGACTAGCGGGGGAACAAAAAAGACAGATACGCAGTATTTT

D: TRBD2
size: NA
J: TRBJ2-3
V: TRBV7-2
CDR3: CASAPRLAGGTDTQYF
DNA: TGTGCCAGCGCACCTCGACTAGCGGGAGGCACAGATACGCAGTATTTT

D: NA
size: NA
J: TRBJ1-3
V: TRBV4-3
CDR3: CASSQDLAVSGNTIYF
DNA: TGCGCCAGCAGCCAAGATCTGGCAGTCTCTGGAAACACCATATATTTT

D: NA
size: NA
J: TRBJ2-2
V: TRBV19
CDR3: CASSKTAGELFF
DNA: TGTGCCAGTAGTAAGACCGCCGGGGAGCTGTTTTTT

D: TRBD2
size: once
J: TRBJ2-1
V: TRBV10-3
CDR3: CAILAGGLGDEQFF
DNA: TGTGCCATTCTGGCGGGGGGCCTAGGCGATGAGCAGTTCTTC

D: NA
size: NA
J: TRBJ1-2
V: TRBV28
CDR3: CASSSKVRYGYTF
DNA: TGTGCCAGCAGTTCTAAAGTCCGCTATGGCTACACCTTC

D: TRBD1
size: NA
J: TRBJ1-2
V: TRBV6-1
CDR3: CASSEQGAQVGYTF
DNA: TGTGCCAGCAGTGAACAGGGGGCGCAGGTTGGCTACACCTTC

D: NA
size: NA
J: TRBJ1-1
V: TRBV18
CDR3: CASSPPGLRNTEAFF
DNA: TGTGCCAGCTCACCTCCTGGGCTGAGAAACACTGAAGCTTTCTTT

D: NA
size: once
J: TRBJ2-2
V: TRBV12-5
CDR3: CASGISGYQTGELFF
DNA: TGTGCTAGTGGAATTAGCGGTTATCAAACCGGGGAGCTGTTTTTT

D: TRBD1
size: NA
J: TRBJ2-7
V: TRBV9
CDR3: CASSEGQGFSYEQYF
DNA: TGTGCCAGCAGCGAAGGACAGGGGTTCTCCTACGAGCAGTACTTC

D: NA
size: once
J: TRBJ2-7
V: TRBV10-1
CDR3: CASSVSLGYEQYF
DNA: TGCGCCAGCAGTGTATCGCTGGGCTACGAGCAGTACTTC

D: NA
size: NA
J: TRBJ2-3
V: TRBV5-1
CDR3: CASSSAAGRLTDTQYF
DNA: TGCGCCAGCAGCTCCGCGGCGGGACGACTCACAGATACGCAGTATTTT

D: TRBD1
size: NA
J: TRBJ2-7
V: TRBV5-1
CDR3: CASSAGQGALHF
DNA: TGCGCCAGCAGCGCGGGACAGGGGGCATTGCACTTC

D: TRBD2
size: NA
J: TRBJ2-2
V: TRBV7-2
CDR3: CASSLRLAGYTGELFF
DNA: TGTGCCAGCAGCCTCCGACTAGCGGGTTACACCGGGGAGCTGTTTTTT

D: NA
size: NA
J: TRBJ1-1
V: TRBV19
CDR3: CASSIAGAPRAFF
DNA: TGTGCCAGTAGTATCGCAGGGGCCCCAAGAGCTTTCTTT

D: TRBD2
size: NA
J: TRBJ2-3
V: TRBV7-3
CDR3: CASSRGTSGGTDTQYF
DNA: TGTGCCAGCAGCAGGGGGACTAGCGGGGGCACAGATACGCAGTATTTT

D: NA
size: NA
J: TRBJ2-2
V: TRBV14
CDR3: CASSRERTNTGELFF
DNA: TGTGCCAGCAGCCGTGAACGGACGAACACCGGGGAGCTGTTTTTT

D: NA
size: NA
J: TRBJ2-7
V: TRBV6-6
CDR3: CASSLAGSSYEQYF
DNA: TGTGCCAGCAGTCTTGCGGGCAGCTCCTACGAGCAGTACTTC

D: NA
size: NA
J: TRBJ1-1
V: TRBV19
CDR3: CASSSRLQNTEAFF
DNA: TGTGCCAGTAGTTCAAGACTGCAGAACACTGAAGCTTTCTTT

D: NA
size: NA
J: TRBJ2-7
V: TRBV21-1
CDR3: CASSYYMIYEQYF
DNA: TGTGCCAGCAGCTATTACATGATCTACGAGCAGTACTTC

D: NA
size: NA
J: TRBJ2-7
V: TRBV30
CDR3: CAWKRDISSYEQYF
DNA: TGTGCCTGGAAGAGGGACATAAGCTCCTACGAGCAGTACTTC

D: NA
size: NA
J: TRBJ1-5
V: TRBV19
CDR3: CASSNLAGPGNQPQHF
DNA: TGTGCCAGTAGTAACTTGGCAGGGCCGGGCAATCAGCCCCAGCATTTT